This TCR beta chain comes out of a study of T cells in Graves' hyperthyroidism and ophthalmopathy. Notes on the study in general: Most thyroid clonotypes expanded above 0.001 were also detected in blood.

RNA transcripts served as the template for amplifying TCR beta CDR3 regions. The TCR CDR3 was amplified in a first-round RT-PCR using the HTBI primer set. MiXCR, run by TCRdb on the multiplex PCR reads, gives a single entry per CDR3 protein. This table holds about 640,000 distinct CDR3 sequences, approximately 15% found once. CDR1 is SGHAT and CDR2 is FQDESV in the germline V gene (reference sequence). Trimming removed 3 bases at V and 4 bases at J, with 19 bases between. This CDR3 has 16 residues. As to this clonotype: Its antigen is not identified.

The origin of this receptor is a woman aged 45-59 years with Graves' ophthalmopathy. The sample taken for sequencing was blood. The gene calls are TRBV11-1 and TRBJ2-7; D possibly uses TRBD1 or TRBD2 (6 bases each). The CDR3 DNA reads TGTGCCAGCAGCTTCGTGGGGGGACATGGAGGGTACGAGCAGTACTTC. As protein: CASSFVGGHGGYEQYF.